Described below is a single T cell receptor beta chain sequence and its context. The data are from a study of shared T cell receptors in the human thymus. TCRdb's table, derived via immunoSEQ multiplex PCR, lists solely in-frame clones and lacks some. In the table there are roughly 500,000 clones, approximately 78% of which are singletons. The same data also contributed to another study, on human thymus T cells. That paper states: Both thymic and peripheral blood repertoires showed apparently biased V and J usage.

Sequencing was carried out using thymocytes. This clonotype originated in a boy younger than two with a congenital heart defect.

The CDR3, as DNA: TGCAGTGCCGTAGGGGGAGCTGAAGCTTTCTTT. Amino acid sequence: CSAVGGAEAFF. The chain combines TRBV20-1 with TRBJ1-1; a weak D match, TRBD1 (6 bases). This CDR3 is built from 11 residues. V dropped 6 bases and J dropped 6 bases, with 11 bases sitting between them. The germline V gene encodes CDR1 DFQATT and CDR2 SNEGSKA (reference sequence).